This T cell receptor (beta chain) appears in the sequencing data of a study of blood T cell repertoires in COVID-19. Germline CDR1 and CDR2: SGHNT and YENEEA. The CDR3 contains 12 residues. Trimming took 9 bases from V and 3 from J, leaving 11 bases between them. Authors' processing steps: Estimation of nucleated cell counts was performed using reference gene primer amplification. Sequenced by immunoSEQ multiplex PCR; TCRdb stores in-frame clones only, minus some. V, J and clone size are those of that table, while D and trimming were read from the DNA. The sample records 350,000 to 450,000 clones, around 91% being singletons. Everyone who took part was 18 to 89 years old, and they came from 20 to 25 US areas.

The receptor comes from a man in his thirties or forties who had recovered from COVID-19. The sample comprised PBMCs or T cells enriched from blood (not recorded which). This rearrangement joins TRBV11-3 to TRBJ1-1, with D uncertain. The CDR3 spells CASSRGYTEAFF. The CDR3, as DNA: TGTGCCAGTAGTCGGGGATACACTGAAGCTTTCTTT.